This TCR beta chain was identified during a study of T cell responses to AZD1222 COVID-19 vaccine. As to this clone: No antigen is known for it.

Study-level results: Per reports, nearly half of all spike-specific TCRs target regions that are unmutated in variants. Vaccine-related CD4 TCRs covered spike, predominating at 160-218 and 743-854.

Trimming cost V 1 base and J 3 bases, with 7 bases left between them. This CDR3 is built from 13 residues. The V gene's germline CDR1 is SGHRS and CDR2 YFSETQ. Sequencing used immunoSEQ multiplex PCR; TCRdb keeps in-frame clones, though not all of them. The repertoire holds 100,000 or so clones, with more than 70% as singletons. The origin of this receptor is an adult in good health. The chain employs TRBV5-1 and TRBJ1-1, with D possibly matching TRBD1 (5 bases). The material was peripheral blood, obtained on day 0 of MenACWY control vaccination. The CDR3 sequence: CASSLTQDTEAFF. In nucleotides, the CDR3 is TGCGCCAGCAGCTTGACACAGGACACTGAAGCTTTCTTT.